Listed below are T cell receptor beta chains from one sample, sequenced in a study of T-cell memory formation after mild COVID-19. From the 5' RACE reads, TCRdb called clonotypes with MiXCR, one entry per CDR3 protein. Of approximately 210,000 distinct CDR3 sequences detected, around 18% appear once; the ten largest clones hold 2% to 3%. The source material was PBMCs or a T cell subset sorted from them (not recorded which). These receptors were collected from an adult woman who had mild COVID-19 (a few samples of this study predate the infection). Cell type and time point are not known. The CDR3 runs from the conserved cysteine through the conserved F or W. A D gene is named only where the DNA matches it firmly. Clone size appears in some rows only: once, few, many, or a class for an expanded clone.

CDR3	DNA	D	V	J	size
CSPPMTGTGYEQYF	TGCAGCCCACCGATGACAGGGACTGGCTACGAGCAGTACTTC	NA	TRBV29-1	TRBJ2-7	few
CASSLDYTNQPQHF	TGTGCCAGCAGCTTAGACTACACCAATCAGCCCCAGCATTTT	NA	TRBV7-2	TRBJ1-5	many
CASSSYIGTGRNQPQHF	TGTGCCAGCAGCTCATATATCGGGACAGGCCGCAATCAGCCCCAGCATTTT	TRBD1	TRBV7-9	TRBJ1-5	many
CASGGQNTEAFF	TGCGCCAGCGGGGGGCAGAACACTGAAGCTTTCTTT	NA	TRBV5-1	TRBJ1-1	few
CASSFLAGDQETQYF	TGTGCCAGCAGCTTCCTAGCGGGGGACCAAGAGACCCAGTACTTC	TRBD2	TRBV7-6	TRBJ2-5	many
CASRGGRTEQYF	TGTGCCAGCCGCGGGGGGCGGACCGAGCAGTACTTC	TRBD2	TRBV6-2/TRBV6-3	TRBJ2-7	few
CSARGGGLYNEQFF	TGCAGTGCTAGGGGGGGAGGACTCTACAATGAGCAGTTCTTC	NA	TRBV20-1	TRBJ2-1	few
CASSLGASGGAVYNEQFF	TGCGCCAGCAGCTTGGGCGCTAGCGGGGGGGCCGTGTACAATGAGCAGTTCTTC	TRBD2	TRBV5-1	TRBJ2-1	few
CASSFNTAIETQYF	TGTGCCAGCAGTTTTAACACGGCGATTGAGACCCAGTACTTC	NA	TRBV14	TRBJ2-5	NA
CASSSSGTYEAFF	TGTGCCAGCAGCTCCTCTGGGACATATGAAGCTTTCTTT	NA	TRBV7-9	TRBJ1-1	NA
CSARDPGRGLTYEQYF	TGCAGTGCTAGAGATCCCGGCAGGGGGCTCACCTACGAGCAGTACTTC	TRBD1	TRBV20-1	TRBJ2-7	few
CASSLSTGVGEQYF	TGTGCCAGCAGTTTGTCGACAGGGGTAGGCGAGCAGTACTTC	TRBD1	TRBV12-3/TRBV12-4	TRBJ2-7	few
CASSQDVQGPNQPQHF	TGTGCCAGCAGCCAAGACGTCCAGGGACCAAATCAGCCCCAGCATTTT	NA	TRBV4-2	TRBJ1-5	few
CASRGTGHNSPLHF	TGTGCCAGCAGGGGGACAGGGCATAATTCACCCCTCCACTTT	TRBD1	TRBV6-6	TRBJ1-6	NA
CASSARTGQVNSPLHF	TGTGCCAGCAGCGCCCGGACAGGGCAAGTTAATTCACCCCTCCACTTT	TRBD1	TRBV9	TRBJ1-6	few
CSARVAGGYEQFF	TGCAGTGCTAGAGTGGCAGGGGGATACGAGCAGTTCTTC	TRBD1	TRBV20-1	TRBJ2-1	NA
CASSHGKETQYF	TGTGCCAGCAGTCACGGGAAAGAGACCCAGTACTTC	NA	TRBV25-1	TRBJ2-5	NA
CSARVAGGPGDTQYF	TGCAGTGCTAGAGTCGCGGGGGGGCCTGGAGATACGCAGTATTTT	TRBD2	TRBV20-1	TRBJ2-3	few
CASSMAGVTGELFF	TGTGCCAGCTCCATGGCAGGGGTGACCGGGGAGCTGTTTTTT	NA	TRBV2	TRBJ2-2	NA
CSAREVRGRRNEQFF	TGCAGTGCTAGAGAAGTCAGGGGCCGGCGCAATGAGCAGTTCTTC	NA	TRBV20-1	TRBJ2-1	NA
CAIQGLGEQFF	TGTGCCATCCAGGGGTTGGGGGAGCAGTTCTTC	NA	TRBV12-3/TRBV12-4	TRBJ2-1	few
CSVRGTGWTDTQYF	TGCAGCGTACGTGGGACAGGGTGGACAGATACGCAGTATTTT	TRBD1	TRBV29-1	TRBJ2-3	NA
CASSPAGPGVLAYEQYF	TGTGCCAGCTCACCGGCGGGACCAGGGGTACTAGCCTACGAGCAGTACTTC	NA	TRBV18	TRBJ2-7	few
CASSPGAERTQYF	TGTGCCAGCAGTCCCGGAGCGGAAAGGACGCAGTATTTT	NA	TRBV27	TRBJ2-3	NA
CSARVPGLAGGREQFF	TGCAGTGCGAGAGTTCCGGGACTAGCGGGGGGCAGAGAGCAGTTCTTC	TRBD2	TRBV20-1	TRBJ2-1	NA
CASSEPTGMMFF	TGTGCCAGCAGTGAACCGACAGGGATGATGTTCTTC	TRBD1	TRBV25-1	TRBJ2-1	NA
CAASGGVQTGELFF	TGTGCCGCCTCGGGGGGAGTTCAAACCGGGGAGCTGTTTTTT	TRBD2	TRBV24-1	TRBJ2-2	NA
CSPRGTGTNEQFF	TGCAGTCCCCGCGGGACAGGGACCAATGAGCAGTTCTTC	TRBD1	TRBV20-1	TRBJ2-1	NA
CASSPRTDTGTQYF	TGTGCCAGCAGCCCTCGGACAGACACGGGTACGCAGTATTTT	NA	TRBV7-2	TRBJ2-3	many
CAISGLADTQYF	TGTGCCATCAGCGGGTTGGCAGATACGCAGTATTTT	NA	TRBV10-3	TRBJ2-3	many
CATSDPTSGKNTGELFF	TGTGCCACCAGTGACCCTACTAGCGGGAAGAACACCGGGGAGCTGTTTTTT	TRBD2	TRBV24-1	TRBJ2-2	NA
CASSTNRVGSYEQYF	TGTGCCAGCAGTACCAACAGGGTTGGGTCCTACGAGCAGTACTTC	NA	TRBV27	TRBJ2-7	NA
CASSLGTSLETQYF	TGTGCCAGCTCACTCGGGACTAGCTTGGAGACCCAGTACTTC	TRBD2	TRBV18	TRBJ2-5	few
CASSYSQTVNTEAFF	TGTGCCAGCAGTTACTCCCAGACAGTGAACACTGAAGCTTTCTTT	NA	TRBV6-5	TRBJ1-1	NA
CSARQGVGNTEAFF	TGCAGTGCTAGACAGGGGGTTGGGAACACTGAAGCTTTCTTT	TRBD1	TRBV20-1	TRBJ1-1	NA
CASSQLTGSYGYTF	TGTGCCAGCAGCCAACTGACAGGGAGCTATGGCTACACCTTC	TRBD1	TRBV3-1	TRBJ1-2	NA
CAWRVSGGLYF	TGTGCCTGGAGGGTAAGCGGGGGGCTGTACTTC	TRBD2	TRBV30	TRBJ2-7	NA